These 13 T cell receptor beta chains originate from one sample sequenced in a study of vaccination effects on CD4 cells after COVID-19. Under the ViraFEST assay, PBMC were stimulated with viral peptide pools so that antigen-specific CD4+ T cells expanded. Sequencing was performed afterwards. Isolation of CD4+ T cells took place after 10 to 11 days of culture. BNT162b2 vaccine or mRNA-1273 vaccine was given to participants in two doses. Antigens for these TCRs are unknown. Data came from immunoSEQ multiplex PCR; TCRdb stores just in-frame clones and leaves some out. The profile shows nearly 30,000 clones, 75% to 90% of them singletons. The sample was CD4+ T cells from PBMCs cultured with SARS-CoV-2 spike peptides, taken after COVID-19 vaccination. The source is a human donor who received a COVID-19 vaccine. Some clones in this sample may be carry-over from other donors' samples.

Here the CDR3 reads CASSLESRGKNIQYF. The CDR3 DNA reads TGTGCCAGCAGCTTAGAAAGTCGCGGCAAAAACATTCAGTACTTC. The chain recombines TRBV13 with TRBJ2-4, with D uncertain. This CDR3 contains 15 residues. The ends were cut back, 1 base at V and 3 bases at J, with 10 bases in the middle. CDR1 PRHDT and CDR2 FYEKMQ come from the germline V gene (reference sequence).

This chain joins TRBV30 and TRBJ2-1; possible D gene TRBD2, 7 bases. Trimming removed 3 bases at V and 2 bases at J, with 8 bases between. There are 13 residues in the CDR3. Germline CDR1 reads GTSNPN; CDR2 reads SVGIG (reference sequence). The CDR3: CAWRGGAYNEQFF. Written as DNA, the CDR3 is TGTGCCTGGAGAGGGGGGGCCTACAATGAGCAGTTCTTC.

In its sample, this clone ranks as medium-sized. The genes are TRBV3-1 (or the pseudogene TRBV3-2) and TRBJ2-3, with 7 nucleotides matching TRBD2. Looked up from germline, CDR1 is LGHDT and CDR2 is YNNKEL (reference sequence). This CDR3 spans 11 amino acids. Unmatched junction bases numbered 2, after V lost 3 bases and J lost 11 bases. The CDR3 DNA sequence: TGTGCCAGCAGCCAGGGAGGGGAGCAGTATTTT. Translating gives CASSQGGEQYF.

This clone was seen only once. The rearrangement links TRBV19 to TRBJ2-3, with D tentatively TRBD1 or TRBD2 (5 bases each). Deletions cut 8 bases from V and 2 bases from J, with 11 bases between. Germline CDR1 reads LNHDA; CDR2 reads SQIVND (reference sequence). The CDR3 has 13 residues. CDR3 DNA: TGTGCCAGTGGGGACGGGAACACAGATACGCAGTATTTT. Its translation: CASGDGNTDTQYF.

V usage is TRBV18 and J usage is TRBJ1-2; 9 positions agree with TRBD1. V was clipped by 1 base and J by 6 bases; unmatched bases: 6. CDR1 and CDR2 (germline): KGHSH, LQKENI. The CDR3 totals 15 residues. CDR3 nucleotides: TGTGCCAGCTCACCACTAAGGGACAGGGTTAATGGCTACACCTTC. Its translation: CASSPLRDRVNGYTF.

This clone was observed a few times. V gene TRBV13 combines with J gene TRBJ1-1; D perhaps matches TRBD1 (5 bases). CDR1 is PRHDT, CDR2 FYEKMQ, per germline (reference sequence). This CDR3 has 13 amino acids. Deletions cut 1 base from V and 5 bases from J, with 8 bases between. The CDR3 DNA reads TGTGCCAGCAGCTTAGCCCGGGGGACTGAAGCTTTCTTT. Encoded protein: CASSLARGTEAFF. The full variable domain, its missing parts supplied by reference TRBV13 and TRBJ1-1, is AAGVIQSPRHLIKEKRETATLKCYPIPRHDTVYWYQQGPGQDPQFLISFYEKMQSDKGSIPDRFSAQQFSDYHSELNMSSLELGDSALYFCASSLARGTEAFFGQGTRLTVV.

This clone appeared once. The chain combines TRBV7-6 with TRBJ1-2, with 10 bases aligning to TRBD1. The CDR3 has 14 residues. The germline V gene encodes CDR1 SGHVS and CDR2 FNYEAQ. Unmatched junction bases numbered 6, after V lost 3 bases and J lost 8 bases. The CDR3 protein is CASSFGSTGGGYTF. CDR3 DNA: TGTGCCAGCAGCTTCGGCTCGACAGGGGGCGGCTACACCTTC. The full variable domain, its missing parts supplied by reference TRBV7-6 and TRBJ1-2, is GAGVSQSPRYKVTKRGQDVALRCDPISGHVSLYWYRQALGQGPEFLTYFNYEAQQDKSGLPNDRFSAERPEGSISTLTIQRTEQRDSAMYRCASSFGSTGGGYTFGSGTRLTVV.

This clone appeared once. This chain links TRBV5-4 with TRBJ2-5; 10 nucleotides match TRBD1. The CDR3 is 15 residues long. Germline loops: CDR1 SGHNT, CDR2 YYREEE (reference sequence). Germline trimming cut 4 bases from V and 5 bases from J; bases unmatched to any gene: 8. CDR3: CASSRRQGAAETQYF. The CDR3 nucleotides are TGTGCCAGCAGCCGTAGACAGGGGGCAGCCGAGACCCAGTACTTC.

The rearrangement links TRBV7-3 to TRBJ2-1, with D unresolved. V lost 4 bases, J lost 10 bases, and 14 bases lay in between. The CDR3 extends over 13 amino acids. The V gene's germline CDR1 is SGHTA and CDR2 FQGTGA. Written as DNA, the CDR3 is TGTGCCAGCAGCTCCCAGGCGATAACCGAGCAGTTCTTC. It yields the protein CASSSQAITEQFF.

This sequence joins TRBV24-1 and TRBJ2-3, with 7 bases identical to TRBD1. Trimming cost V 3 bases and J 1 base; bases outside gene matches: 3. Germline assignment: CDR1 KGHDR and CDR2 SFDVKD. The CDR3 sequence is 15 residues long. The CDR3 sequence is CATSDPGQGTDTQYF. In nucleotides, the CDR3 is TGTGCCACCAGTGATCCTGGACAGGGCACAGATACGCAGTATTTT.

CDR3 bases: TGTGCCAGTAGTGTCCCGGGTTTGGGCTACACCTTC. Residues: CASSVPGLGYTF. This chain connects TRBV19 to TRBJ1-2; D remains ambiguous. Germline-derived CDR1 and CDR2 are LNHDA and SQIVND (reference sequence). The germline V and J ends were trimmed by 5 bases and 8 bases, with 12 bases remaining between them. The CDR3 extends over 12 amino acids.

CDR3 loop: CASSGTEVYSYEQYV. DNA of the CDR3: TGTGCCAGCAGTGGGACAGAAGTTTACTCCTACGAGCAGTACGTC. The V gene is TRBV28, the J gene TRBJ2-7, with 7 bases fitting TRBD1. Germline CDR1 reads MDHEN; CDR2 reads SYDVKM. This CDR3 has 15 residues. V shed 5 bases and J 0 bases; nucleotides not matched to a gene: 7.

The chain carries TRBV5-4 and TRBJ2-5; 9 bases line up with TRBD1. The length of the CDR3 is 16 residues. Germline V lookup: CDR1 SGHNT, CDR2 YYREEE (reference sequence). Losses at the gene ends were 4 bases for V and 0 bases for J; bases not matched to a gene: 7. CDR3 in amino acids: CASSQRTGEYQETQYF. CDR3 coding DNA: TGTGCCAGCAGCCAACGGACAGGGGAATACCAAGAGACCCAGTACTTC.